This TCR beta chain was recovered during a study of cytomegalovirus exposure and HLA in healthy donors. PCR primers comprised 60 Vbeta and 13 Jbeta primers. The table came from immunoSEQ multiplex PCR; TCRdb's copy has only in-frame clones and leaves some out. The sample consists of about 150,000 clones, roughly three quarters of them appearing once. As to this clone: Its antigen is not known.

Points from the study as a whole: The study labeled under 200 TCR beta chains cytomegalovirus-associated. Association of some 18,000 TCR beta sequences with HLA alleles was found at 0.05 false discovery rate in a later analysis. An apparent linkage of common viral pathogens to several of the most significant clusters emerged in a later analysis.

There are 14 residues in the CDR3. Deletions cut 10 bases from V and 0 bases from J, with 13 bases between. Looked up from germline, CDR1 is SNHLY and CDR2 is FYNNEI. The TCR originated in a human donor in good health. V is TRBV2 and J is TRBJ2-1; D is possibly TRBD2 (6 bases). What was sequenced was PBMCs. CDR3 sequence (DNA): TGTGCCATCTACTTAGCGGACTCCTACAATGAGCAGTTCTTC. Translation: CAIYLADSYNEQFF.